This entry concerns a single T cell receptor (beta chain). This clonotype was observed at least ten times. There is no known antigen for this receptor. No much larger clonotype is one base removed from it; base qualities were not supplied. The sequencing machine was an Illumina NovaSeq 6000. cDNA libraries for TCRalpha and TCRbeta were prepared by 5'RACE using constant-segment primers, with sample barcodes and unique molecular identifiers added. Trizol reagent was used to extract RNA from every sample. Amplification of the libraries took two PCR steps, and the second step added a second sample barcode plus Illumina TruSeq adapters. Sequencing of libraries was performed on an Illumina NovaSeq with 2 x 150 bp paired-end reads. Turning to the authors' computational methods: With migec v1.2.7, reads were demultiplexed and then collapsed into UMI-guided consensus sequences. Using mixcr v2.1.11, UMI consensuses were aligned to TRA and TRB V and J templates and then assembled into clonotypes. A clonotype was counted as expanded or contracted only when both edgeR and NoisET called the clonotype significant, with the noise models trained on biological replicates. For edgeR calls, the cutoffs were a false discovery rate-adjusted p below 0.01 and a log2 fold-change threshold of 1. As an exploratory analysis of dynamics, max-normalized trajectories of the 1000 most abundant clonotypes were examined with PCA combined with hierarchical clustering. The CD4 or CD8 phenotype of responding clones was assigned using the separately sequenced CD4+ and CD8+ repertoires. The public reads were quality trimmed at Q25 with fastp and then assembled into clones with MiXCR by TCRdb, keeping productive beta chains. One record per CDR3 amino acid sequence lists the most common genes and DNA. The V and J calls reflect TCRdb's pipeline rather than the authors' work. This sample gives over 120,000 distinct CDR3 sequences in total; about 5.7% of them show up just once. Of the sample, 2% to 2.5% falls within the top ten clones.

Taken from cysteine to phenylalanine, the CDR3 has 14 residues. Only the CDR3 part of the read is kept: 42 bases, read in frame from the first base. The junction shows trimming of 7 bases on V and 0 bases on J, plus 13 bases between the germline ends. Reading the germline V gene gives CDR1 SQVTM and CDR2 ANQGSEA. This specimen comes from a study of T-cell memory formation after mild COVID-19 (dated by TCRdb to the early 2020s). For the study in its entirety: TCR sequence clusters from the two donors were found to be largely donor specific. In a couple of donors, T-cell clones that expanded and contracted after mild COVID-19 were tracked by sequencing TCRalpha and TCRbeta repertoires over time. The cohort comprised two young, previously healthy adult volunteers, one female and one male.

What the work shows at the level of the full study, not this receptor alone: Clones that contracted from day 15 to 85 showed balanced CD4/CD8 phenotypes, whereas a second wave of clones that expanded from day 15 to 37 leaned towards CD4+. SARS-CoV-2 specificity was not confirmed for the second-wave clones peaking on day 37. Contracting CD4+ clones turned up mainly in the CM and EM memory subsets, whereas EMRA was where CD8+ clones were enriched. Only a couple of mild cases were covered in the study, and larger cohorts including severe cases with pre-infection samples were considered necessary. Some responding clones were detected in pre-infection memory, suggesting pre-existing cross-reactive memory T cells joined the SARS-CoV-2 response.

PBMCs were isolated by Ficoll-Paque density gradient centrifugation. The chain was built from TRBV29-1 and TRBJ1-3; a confident D gene designation cannot be given. The source of this sequence is an adult woman who had mild COVID-19 (a few samples of this study predate the infection). The sample titles of this study are shuffled in the database, so cell type and time point are left out; the donor was told from shared clones. Sample: PBMCs or a T cell subset sorted from them (not recorded which). Here the CDR3 is given as CSAVPGPSGNTIYF. The nucleotide sequence reads as follows: TGCAGCGCCGTTCCCGGTCCCTCTGGAAACACCATATATTTT. With all but the CDR3 taken from the reference TRBV29-1 and TRBJ1-3 genes, the full variable domain is: SAVISQKPSRDICQRGTSLTIQCQVDSQVTMMFWYRQQPGQSLTLIATANQGSEATYESGFVIDKFPISRPNLTFSTLTVSNMSPEDSSIYLCSAVPGPSGNTIYFGEGSWLTVV.